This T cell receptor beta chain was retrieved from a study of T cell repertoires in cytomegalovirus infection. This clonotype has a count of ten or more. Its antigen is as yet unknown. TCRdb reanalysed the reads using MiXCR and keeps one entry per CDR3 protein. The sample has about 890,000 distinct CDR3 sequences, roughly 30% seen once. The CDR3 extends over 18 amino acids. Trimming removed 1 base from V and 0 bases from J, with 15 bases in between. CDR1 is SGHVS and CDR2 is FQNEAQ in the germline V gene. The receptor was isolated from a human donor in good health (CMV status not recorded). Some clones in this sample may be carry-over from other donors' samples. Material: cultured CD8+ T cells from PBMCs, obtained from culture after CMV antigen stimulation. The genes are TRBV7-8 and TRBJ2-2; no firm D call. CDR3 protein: CASSLEVRPFANTGELFF. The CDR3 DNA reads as TGTGCCAGCAGCTTAGAGGTCAGACCCTTCGCGAACACCGGGGAGCTGTTTTTT.